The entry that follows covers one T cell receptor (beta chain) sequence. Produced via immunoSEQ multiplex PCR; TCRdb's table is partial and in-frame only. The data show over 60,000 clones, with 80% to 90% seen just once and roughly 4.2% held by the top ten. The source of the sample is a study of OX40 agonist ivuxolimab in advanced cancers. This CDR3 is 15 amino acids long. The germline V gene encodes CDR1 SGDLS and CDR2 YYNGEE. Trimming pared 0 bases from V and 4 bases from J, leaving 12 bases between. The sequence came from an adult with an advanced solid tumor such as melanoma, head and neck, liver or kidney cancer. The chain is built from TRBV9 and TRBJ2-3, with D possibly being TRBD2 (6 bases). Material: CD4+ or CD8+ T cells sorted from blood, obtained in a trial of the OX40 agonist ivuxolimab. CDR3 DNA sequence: TGTGCCAGCAGCGTAGTCGGGAGTGACGCAGATACGCAGTATTTT. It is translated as CASSVVGSDADTQYF.